The 18 T cell receptor beta chains presented below share a single source sample, sequenced in a study of blood T cell repertoires in COVID-19. TCRdb keeps only in-frame clones here, not all; method: immunoSEQ multiplex PCR. The sample yields fewer than 110,000 clones, approximately 80% seen once. Sequencing was done on a sample of peripheral blood. These receptors all stem from a man in his 70s with acute or convalescent COVID-19.

The chain carries TRBV2 and TRBJ2-5; the D is unclear. This CDR3 contains 15 residues. Germline CDR1 SNHLY, CDR2 FYNNEI. Between the trimmed V and J ends, which lost 7 bases and 2 bases, there was a span of 17 bases. CDR3 protein: CASTKIVRIQETQYF. The DNA of the CDR3 is TGTGCCAGCACCAAAATAGTGAGGATTCAAGAGACCCAGTACTTC.

The chain uses TRBV5-6 and TRBJ2-7, with no clear D. The V gene's germline CDR1 is SGHDT and CDR2 YYEEEE. The germline V and J ends were trimmed by 5 bases and 1 base, with 10 bases remaining between them. This CDR3 comprises 13 residues. The chain's CDR3 is CASRLGASYEQYF. CDR3 nucleotide sequence: TGTGCCAGCAGGCTGGGCGCATCCTACGAGCAGTACTTC.

The chain links TRBV18 to TRBJ2-1, with 16 bases lining up with TRBD2. CDR3 length: 17 residues. The junction had 6 bases not matched to a gene; V was cut back by 5 bases and J by 5 bases. The germline V gene has CDR1 KGHSH and CDR2 LQKENI. The CDR3 region has the DNA TGTGCCAGCTCAGCGGGACTAGCGGGGGGGCCCAACAATGAGCAGTTCTTC. This codes for CASSAGLAGGPNNEQFF.

This clone came up many times. The chain is built from TRBV7-2 and TRBJ2-7, with D possibly matching TRBD1 (5 bases). Looked up from germline, CDR1 is SGHTA and CDR2 is FQGNSA. V lost 4 bases and J lost 2, with 12 bases in between. The CDR3 is 14 residues long. CDR3 in DNA: TGTGCCAGCAGCTCATGGACACCAACCTACGAGCAGTACTTC. This gives the protein CASSSWTPTYEQYF.

The chain combines TRBV2 with TRBJ1-2; D possibly corresponds to TRBD1 (6 bases). CDR1 is SNHLY and CDR2 is FYNNEI in the germline V gene. Deletions cut 6 bases from V and 4 bases from J, with 15 bases between. CDR3 length equals 14 residues. CDR3 nucleotides: TGTGCCAGCAGGTCCACTCAGGGGTCCTATGGCTACACCTTC. This encodes CASRSTQGSYGYTF.

The chain's CDR3 is CASSMGPGDEQYF. The CDR3 DNA is TGTGCCAGCAGTATGGGACCGGGGGACGAGCAGTACTTC. The genes are TRBV7-2 and TRBJ2-7; weak D call: TRBD2 (6 bases). Germline V gene sequence: CDR1 SGHTA, CDR2 FQGNSA. Trimming removed 6 bases from V and 5 bases from J, with 14 bases in between. The CDR3 consists of 13 residues.

The chain joins TRBV14 to TRBJ2-3; possibly TRBD2 for D (6 bases). The CDR3 is 14 amino acids. The V gene lost 4 bases and the J gene lost 1 base, with 9 bases spanning the gap. Germline loops: CDR1 SGHDN, CDR2 FVKESK. In DNA, the CDR3 is TGTGCCAGCAGCCCTTGGGGGGGCACAGATACGCAGTATTTT. This codes for CASSPWGGTDTQYF.

The rearrangement uses TRBV19 and TRBJ2-5; D possibly corresponds to TRBD2 (5 bases). Trimming took off 6 bases at V and 2 bases at J, with 10 bases between the two ends. Germline CDR1 and CDR2: LNHDA and SQIVND (reference sequence). The CDR3 covers 13 residues. CDR3 loop: CASSLRGQETQYF. The CDR3 nucleotides are TGTGCCAGTAGCCTCCGGGGTCAAGAGACCCAGTACTTC. Based on the CDR3 plus reference TRBV19 and TRBJ2-5, the full variable domain is DGGITQSPKYLFRKEGQNVTLSCEQNLNHDAMYWYRQDPGQGLRLIYYSQIVNDFQKGDIAEGYSVSREKKESFPLTVTSAQKNPTAFYLCASSLRGQETQYFGPGTRLLVL.

The chain combines TRBV7-9 with TRBJ2-1; 8 nucleotides agree with TRBD1. Per germline, CDR1 SEHNR and CDR2 FQNEAQ (reference sequence). This CDR3 has 14 residues. The junction had 2 bases not matched to a gene; V was cut back by 1 base and J by 6 bases. CDR3 nucleotides: TGTGCCAGCAGCTTAGTCAGGGGGCTCAATGAGCAGTTCTTC. This encodes CASSLVRGLNEQFF.

CDR3 nucleotide sequence: TGTGCCAGCAGTGACAGGACAGTTTATGGCTACACCTTC. It encodes CASSDRTVYGYTF. The V gene is TRBV6-1, the J gene TRBJ1-2, with D maybe TRBD1 (6 bases). V lost 3 bases to trimming and J lost 5 bases, with 10 bases between them. This CDR3 spans 13 amino acids. Germline V gene data show CDR1 as MNHNS and CDR2 as SASEGT.

V is TRBV12-3 or TRBV12-4 and J is TRBJ1-2; unclear D gene. Trimming took 2 bases from V and 3 from J, leaving 7 bases between them. This CDR3 spans 13 amino acids. CDR3 in DNA: TGTGCCAGCAGTTTACAGCAGGACTATGGCTACACCTTC. It translates to CASSLQQDYGYTF.

CDR3 nucleotide sequence: TGTGCCAGTAGCCGGGACAGGCCGAGCTCCTATAATTCACCCCTCCACTTT. This codes for CASSRDRPSSYNSPLHF. J is TRBJ1-6 and V is TRBV19; 8 bases are a match to TRBD1. J was trimmed by 0 bases and V by 6 bases; bases with no gene match: 7. This CDR3 is 17 amino acids long. Germline V gene data show CDR1 as LNHDA and CDR2 as SQIVND (reference sequence).

This clone appeared a few times. The rearrangement links TRBV7-2 to TRBJ2-1, with TRBD2 matching over 15 bases. Germline V CDR1 and CDR2: SGHTA, FQGNSA. V was pared by 4 bases and J by 2 bases, with 9 bases of the junction left unmatched. The CDR3 has 19 residues. CDR3 region: CASSSPGLAGGTTYNEQFF. CDR3 nucleotide sequence: TGTGCCAGCAGCTCGCCGGGACTAGCGGGGGGTACCACCTACAATGAGCAGTTCTTC.

The chain recombines TRBV2 with TRBJ1-3; D not certain. Germline CDR1 and CDR2: SNHLY and FYNNEI. This CDR3 contains 13 residues. V lost 1 base, J lost 5 bases, and 6 bases lay in between. The CDR3 protein is CASSEGPRNTIYF. DNA of the CDR3: TGTGCCAGCAGTGAAGGGCCCCGAAACACCATATATTTT.

The chain recombines TRBV11-2 with TRBJ1-1, with D unresolved. The length of the CDR3 is 12 residues. CDR1 SGHAT and CDR2 FQNNGV come from the germline V gene. V was trimmed by 2 bases and J by 7 bases, leaving 8 bases between them. The CDR3 reads CASSLRHDEAFF. DNA of the CDR3: TGTGCCAGCAGCTTAAGACACGATGAAGCTTTCTTT.

The chain uses TRBV18 and TRBJ1-1, with 9 nucleotides matching TRBD1. Germline assignment: CDR1 KGHSH and CDR2 LQKENI. V shed 6 bases, J shed 11 bases, and the junction held 16 bases outside the gene matches. This CDR3 contains 15 residues. CDR3 in amino acids: CASSTGGPGQGVAFF. For the CDR3, the DNA is TGTGCCAGCTCGACCGGGGGTCCGGGACAGGGTGTGGCTTTCTTT.

This chain joins TRBV24-1 and TRBJ2-1; TRBD2 matches at 9 bases. This CDR3 has 16 amino acids. The junction had 9 bases not matched to a gene; V was cut back by 3 bases and J by 7 bases. Germline V gives CDR1 KGHDR, CDR2 SFDVKD. The CDR3 spells CATSDPQAGGRNEQFF. CDR3 in DNA: TGTGCCACCAGTGATCCCCAGGCGGGGGGGCGAAATGAGCAGTTCTTC.

The chain combines TRBV2 with TRBJ2-7, with D possibly being TRBD2 (6 bases). The germline V gene encodes CDR1 SNHLY and CDR2 FYNNEI. The CDR3 covers 15 residues. V was trimmed by 2 bases and J by 7 bases, leaving 18 bases between them. The CDR3 here is CASSEIGSTAGEQYF. The CDR3 DNA reads as TGTGCCAGCAGTGAAATAGGATCGACTGCGGGGGAGCAGTACTTC.